The rows below give T cell receptor beta chains drawn from one sample of a study of T cell responses to AZD1222 COVID-19 vaccine. The data were produced by immunoSEQ multiplex PCR, yet TCRdb's version contains in-frame clones alone and is incomplete. This sample has roughly 40,000 clones, with approximately 88% found just once. The sample consisted of peripheral blood, taken 28 days after the second AZD1222 dose. Receptor source: an adult who received the AZD1222 COVID-19 vaccine. CDR3s include the opening cysteine and the closing phenylalanine or tryptophan. The D gene is left open where the match is weak.

J gene | V gene | D gene | CDR3 protein
TRBJ1-6 | TRBV11-2 | NA | CASSQPGPQTLHF
TRBJ2-3 | TRBV7-9 | NA | CASSLTRATLTDTQYF
TRBJ1-5 | TRBV10-3 | TRBD1 | CAISDSDRGYQPQHF
TRBJ1-6 | TRBV3-1/TRBV3-2 | TRBD1 | CASSPNGQGGNSPLHF
TRBJ2-1 | TRBV5-1 | NA | CASSQDSSSYNEQFF
TRBJ2-1 | TRBV5-4 | TRBD2 | CASSLGLAGGGDEQFF
TRBJ2-7 | TRBV12-3/TRBV12-4 | NA | CASSFNGEYEQYF
TRBJ1-1 | TRBV5-5 | NA | CASSLEDRFYTEAFF
TRBJ2-1 | TRBV5-8 | NA | CANPGGFPYNEQFF
TRBJ1-6 | TRBV3-1/TRBV3-2 | NA | CASSPLPTGFTNSPLHF
TRBJ1-3 | TRBV6-4 | NA | CASCFVFGNNIYF
TRBJ2-7 | TRBV6-5 | TRBD2 | CASSLGTSYSEQYF
TRBJ1-5 | TRBV19 | NA | CASVPRGGDQPQHF
TRBJ2-5 | TRBV4-3 | TRBD2 | CASSLWGGNEETQYF
TRBJ1-5 | TRBV15 | TRBD1 | CATSRGGSGGGQQPQHF
TRBJ1-2 | TRBV5-1 | NA | CASSLGAGTTGYTF
TRBJ2-7 | TRBV27 | NA | CASGPASAQGSYEQYF
TRBJ1-2 | TRBV27 | NA | CASSPGPNYGYTF
TRBJ2-2 | TRBV7-3 | NA | CASSSGLNTGELFF
TRBJ2-5 | TRBV29-1 | NA | CSVHGSTQTQYF
TRBJ1-3 | TRBV9 | TRBD1 | CASSVFSGQDDTSGNTIYF
TRBJ2-5 | TRBV9 | NA | CASSVDPSAWSQYF
TRBJ2-7 | TRBV11-2 | TRBD1 | CASSLGDSIYEQYF
TRBJ2-3 | TRBV6-1 | TRBD2 | CASSERLAMDTQYF
TRBJ2-1 | TRBV6-5 | NA | CASSYSGDEQFF
TRBJ2-7 | TRBV3-1/TRBV3-2 | NA | CASSQVGPESYEQYF
TRBJ1-2 | TRBV6-2/TRBV6-3 | NA | CASSIGTNYGYTF
TRBJ2-7 | TRBV3-1/TRBV3-2 | NA | CASSQVRASYEQYF
TRBJ1-1 | TRBV12-5 | NA | CASGLFRGGDTEAFF
TRBJ2-7 | TRBV2 | NA | CASSVGHLGNSYEQYF
TRBJ2-7 | TRBV5-1 | TRBD2 | CASSPGLAGGPSEQYF
TRBJ1-2 | TRBV5-6 | TRBD1 | CASSLAAGGGYTF
TRBJ1-3 | TRBV6-2/TRBV6-3 | NA | CASSTATGLSGNTIYF
TRBJ1-5 | TRBV7-6 | TRBD1 | CASSRRDRRENQPQHF
TRBJ1-1 | TRBV6-6 | NA | CASSPVGTEAFF
TRBJ2-7 | TRBV14 | TRBD2 | CASSQGGRGVSYEQYF
TRBJ2-7 | TRBV19 | NA | CASSIGRAGASYEQYF
TRBJ1-5 | TRBV2 | TRBD1 | CASSRQGTSNQPQHF
TRBJ1-2 | TRBV2 | TRBD1 | CASGTETPYGYTF